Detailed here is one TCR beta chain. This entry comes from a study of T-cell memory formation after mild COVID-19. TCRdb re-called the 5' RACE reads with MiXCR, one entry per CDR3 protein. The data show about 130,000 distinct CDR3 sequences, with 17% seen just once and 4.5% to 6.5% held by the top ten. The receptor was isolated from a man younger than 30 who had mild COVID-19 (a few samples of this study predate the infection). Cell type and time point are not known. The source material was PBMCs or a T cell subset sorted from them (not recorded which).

The CDR3 loop is CASSPRSTWPGELFF. In nucleotides, the CDR3 is TGTGCCAGCAGCCCACGATCGACCTGGCCCGGGGAGCTGTTTTTT. V gene TRBV7-3 combines with J gene TRBJ2-2, with D unresolved. Trimming cost V 5 bases and J 6 bases, with 16 bases left between them. The germline V gene has CDR1 SGHTA and CDR2 FQGTGA. The CDR3 sequence is 15 residues long.